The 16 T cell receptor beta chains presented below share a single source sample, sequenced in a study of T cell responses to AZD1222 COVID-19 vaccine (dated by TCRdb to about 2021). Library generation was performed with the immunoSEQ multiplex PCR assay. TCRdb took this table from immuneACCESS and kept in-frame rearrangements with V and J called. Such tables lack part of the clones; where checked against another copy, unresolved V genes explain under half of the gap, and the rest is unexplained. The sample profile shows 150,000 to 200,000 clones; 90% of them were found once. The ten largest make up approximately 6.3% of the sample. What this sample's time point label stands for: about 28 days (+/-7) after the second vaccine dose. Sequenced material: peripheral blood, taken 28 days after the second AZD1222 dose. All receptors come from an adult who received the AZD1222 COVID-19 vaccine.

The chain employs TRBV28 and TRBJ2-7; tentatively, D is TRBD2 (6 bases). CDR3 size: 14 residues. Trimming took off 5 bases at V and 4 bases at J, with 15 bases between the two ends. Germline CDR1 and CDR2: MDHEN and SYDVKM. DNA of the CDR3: TGTGCCAGCAGTACACCGGGACTTCGATACGAGCAGTACTTC. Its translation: CASSTPGLRYEQYF.

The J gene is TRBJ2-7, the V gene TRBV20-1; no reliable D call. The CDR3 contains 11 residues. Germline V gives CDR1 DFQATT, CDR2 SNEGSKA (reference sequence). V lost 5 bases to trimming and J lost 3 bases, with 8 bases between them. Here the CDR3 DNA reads TGCAGTGCTGACATCAACTACGAGCAGTACTTC. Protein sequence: CSADINYEQYF.

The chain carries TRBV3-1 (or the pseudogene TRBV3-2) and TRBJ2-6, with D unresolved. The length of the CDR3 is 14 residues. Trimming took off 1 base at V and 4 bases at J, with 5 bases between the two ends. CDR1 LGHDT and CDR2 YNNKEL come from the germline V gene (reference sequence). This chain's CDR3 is CASSQGSGANVLTF. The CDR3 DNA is TGTGCCAGCAGCCAAGGATCAGGGGCCAACGTCCTGACTTTC.

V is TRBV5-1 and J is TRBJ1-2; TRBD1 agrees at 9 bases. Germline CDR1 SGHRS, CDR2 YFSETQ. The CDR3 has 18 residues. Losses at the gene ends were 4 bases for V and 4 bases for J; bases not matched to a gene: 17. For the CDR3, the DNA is TGCGCCAGCAGCCTGACCTTTACTACAGGGGGCGCGACCTATGGCTACACCTTC. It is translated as CASSLTFTTGGATYGYTF.

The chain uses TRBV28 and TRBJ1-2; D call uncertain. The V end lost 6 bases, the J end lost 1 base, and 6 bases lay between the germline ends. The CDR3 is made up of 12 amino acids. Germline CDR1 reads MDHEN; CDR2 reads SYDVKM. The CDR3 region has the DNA TGTGCCAGCAGCCAGAGTAACTATGGCTACACCTTC. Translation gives CASSQSNYGYTF.

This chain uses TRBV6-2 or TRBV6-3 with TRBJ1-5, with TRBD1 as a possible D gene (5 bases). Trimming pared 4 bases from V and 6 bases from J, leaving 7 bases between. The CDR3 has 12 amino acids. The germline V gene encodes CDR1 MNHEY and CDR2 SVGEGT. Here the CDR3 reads CASSSGSQPQHF. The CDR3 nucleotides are TGTGCCAGCAGTTCAGGGAGTCAGCCCCAGCATTTT.

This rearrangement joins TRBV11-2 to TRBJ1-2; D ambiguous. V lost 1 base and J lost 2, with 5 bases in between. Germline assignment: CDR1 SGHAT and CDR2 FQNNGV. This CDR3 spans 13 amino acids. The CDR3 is CASSLVQNYGYTF. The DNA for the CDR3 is TGTGCCAGCAGCTTAGTACAGAACTATGGCTACACCTTC.

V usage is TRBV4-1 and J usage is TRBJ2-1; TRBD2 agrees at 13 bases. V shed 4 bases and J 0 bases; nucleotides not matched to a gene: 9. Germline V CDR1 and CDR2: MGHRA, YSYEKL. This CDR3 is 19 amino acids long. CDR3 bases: TGCGCCAGCAGCCGTGGACTAGCGGGGGCCCTGAGCTCCTACAATGAGCAGTTCTTC. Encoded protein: CASSRGLAGALSSYNEQFF.

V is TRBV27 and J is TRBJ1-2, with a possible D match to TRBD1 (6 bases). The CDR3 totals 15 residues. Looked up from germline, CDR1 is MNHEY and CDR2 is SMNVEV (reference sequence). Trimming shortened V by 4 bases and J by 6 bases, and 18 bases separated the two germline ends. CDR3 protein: CASSSGRQARDGYTF. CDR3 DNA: TGTGCCAGCAGTTCCGGGCGACAGGCCCGGGATGGCTACACCTTC.

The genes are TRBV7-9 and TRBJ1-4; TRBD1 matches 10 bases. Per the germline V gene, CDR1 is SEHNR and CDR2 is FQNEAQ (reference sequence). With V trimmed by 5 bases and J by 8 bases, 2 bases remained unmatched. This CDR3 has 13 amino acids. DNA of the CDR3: TGTGCCAGCAGCCCGGACAGGGGGGAAAAACTGTTTTTT. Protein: CASSPDRGEKLFF.

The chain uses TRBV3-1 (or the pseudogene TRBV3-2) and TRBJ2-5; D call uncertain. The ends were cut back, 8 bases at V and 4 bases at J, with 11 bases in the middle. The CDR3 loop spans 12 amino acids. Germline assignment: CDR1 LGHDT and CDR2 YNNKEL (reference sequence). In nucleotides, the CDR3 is TGTGCCAGCGGATTATTAGGAGAGACCCAGTACTTC. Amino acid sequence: CASGLLGETQYF.

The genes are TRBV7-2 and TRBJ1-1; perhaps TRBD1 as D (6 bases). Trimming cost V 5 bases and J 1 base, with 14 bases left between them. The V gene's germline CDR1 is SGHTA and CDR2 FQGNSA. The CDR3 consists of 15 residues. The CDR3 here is CASSPGQPGNTEAFF. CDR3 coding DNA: TGTGCCAGCAGCCCCGGACAGCCAGGGAACACTGAAGCTTTCTTT.

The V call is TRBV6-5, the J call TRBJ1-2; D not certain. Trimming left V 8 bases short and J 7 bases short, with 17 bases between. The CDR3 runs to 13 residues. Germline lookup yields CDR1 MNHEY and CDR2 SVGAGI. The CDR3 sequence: CASGGSLFSGYTF. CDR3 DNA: TGTGCCAGCGGAGGGAGTCTTTTCTCTGGCTACACCTTC.

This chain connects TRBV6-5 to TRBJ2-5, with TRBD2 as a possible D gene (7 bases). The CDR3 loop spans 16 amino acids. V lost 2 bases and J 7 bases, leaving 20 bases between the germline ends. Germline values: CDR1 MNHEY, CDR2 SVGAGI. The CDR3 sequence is CASSYRGGGTPGTQYF. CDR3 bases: TGTGCCAGCAGTTACCGCGGGGGCGGGACCCCGGGGACCCAGTACTTC.

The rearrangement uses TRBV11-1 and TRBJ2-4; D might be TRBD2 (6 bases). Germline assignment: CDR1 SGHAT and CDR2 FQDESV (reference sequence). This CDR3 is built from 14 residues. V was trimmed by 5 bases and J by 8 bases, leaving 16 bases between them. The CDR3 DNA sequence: TGTGCCAGCAGCCGCCGGAGGGGTTGGGACATTCAGTACTTC. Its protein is CASSRRRGWDIQYF.

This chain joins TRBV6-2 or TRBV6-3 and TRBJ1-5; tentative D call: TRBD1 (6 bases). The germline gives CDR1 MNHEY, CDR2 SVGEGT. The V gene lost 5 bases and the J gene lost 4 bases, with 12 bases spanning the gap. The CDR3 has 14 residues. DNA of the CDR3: TGTGCCAGCAGTCAGCTACAGGGAAATCAGCCCCAGCATTTT. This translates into CASSQLQGNQPQHF.